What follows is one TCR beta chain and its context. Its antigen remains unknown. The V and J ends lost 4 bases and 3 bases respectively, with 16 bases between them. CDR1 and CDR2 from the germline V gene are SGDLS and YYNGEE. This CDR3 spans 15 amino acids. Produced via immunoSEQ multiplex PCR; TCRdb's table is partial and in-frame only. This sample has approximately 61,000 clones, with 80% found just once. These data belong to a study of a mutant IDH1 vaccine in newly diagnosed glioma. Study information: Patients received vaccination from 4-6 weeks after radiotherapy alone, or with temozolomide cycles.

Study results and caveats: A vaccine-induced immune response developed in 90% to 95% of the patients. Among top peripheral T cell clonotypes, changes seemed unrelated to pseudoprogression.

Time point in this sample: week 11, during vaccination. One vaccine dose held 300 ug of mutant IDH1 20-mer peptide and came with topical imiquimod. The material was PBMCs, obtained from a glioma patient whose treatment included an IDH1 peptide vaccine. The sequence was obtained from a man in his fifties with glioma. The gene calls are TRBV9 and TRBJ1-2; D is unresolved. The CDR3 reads CASSSSTGSHYGYTF. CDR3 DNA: TGTGCCAGCAGCTCATCTACCGGCAGCCACTATGGCTACACCTTC.